These 12 T cell receptor beta chains were sequenced from one sample in a study of T cell changes during pregnancy in multiple sclerosis. Profiling relied on immunoSEQ multiplex PCR, and the TCRdb table lists in-frame clones only, not all of them. The sample records tens of thousands of clones, approximately 94% being singletons. Material: peripheral blood, obtained in the third trimester of pregnancy. The receptors derive from a female donor with multiple sclerosis, enrolled in a pregnancy study.

The CDR3 sequence: CASSLTPGTAIEKLFF. DNA for the CDR3: TGTGCCAGCAGCCTTACTCCCGGGACAGCGATTGAAAAACTGTTTTTT. V is TRBV28 and J is TRBJ1-4; TRBD1 aligns across 7 bases. The CDR3 has 16 amino acids. V was clipped by 6 bases and J by 7 bases; unmatched bases: 14. The germline CDR1 and CDR2 sequences are MDHEN and SYDVKM.

J is TRBJ1-2 and V is TRBV2; D uncertain. Germline V gene sequence: CDR1 SNHLY, CDR2 FYNNEI. V was clipped by 4 bases and J by 4 bases, with 10 bases between them. CDR3 size: 13 residues. The CDR3 loop is CASSALEAYGYTF. The CDR3 nucleotides are TGTGCCAGCAGTGCTCTGGAGGCCTATGGCTACACCTTC.

The chain carries TRBV2 and TRBJ1-2; perhaps TRBD1 as D (5 bases). This CDR3 is 13 amino acids long. Per the germline V gene, CDR1 is SNHLY and CDR2 is FYNNEI. The ends were cut back, 7 bases at V and 4 bases at J, with 13 bases in the middle. CDR3 residues: CASNEEQVYGYTF. The DNA of the CDR3 is TGTGCCAGCAACGAGGAACAGGTCTATGGCTACACCTTC.

The chain has TRBV30 and TRBJ2-2, with D possibly TRBD2 on 6 matching bases. Germline V gives CDR1 GTSNPN, CDR2 SVGIG (reference sequence). V was clipped by 0 bases and J by 5 bases, with 22 bases between them. The CDR3 covers 18 residues. CDR3 residues: CAWSVGSLGLAGTGELFF. Here the CDR3 DNA reads TGTGCCTGGAGTGTAGGGAGCCTGGGCCTGGCGGGGACCGGGGAGCTGTTTTTT.

The chain combines TRBV13 with TRBJ1-2, with unresolved D. CDR3 length equals 14 residues. V gave up 3 bases and J gave up 7 bases, with 15 bases separating them. The germline CDR1 and CDR2 sequences are PRHDT and FYEKMQ (reference sequence). CDR3 nucleotide sequence: TGTGCCAGCAGCTTGGGTGTCGACGGAGCTGGCTACACCTTC. Residues: CASSLGVDGAGYTF.

This clone has a single count. V gene TRBV29-1 combines with J gene TRBJ2-1; tentatively, D is TRBD1 (5 bases). Looked up from germline, CDR1 is SQVTM and CDR2 is ANQGSEA. The V end lost 3 bases, the J end lost 7 bases, and 7 bases lay between the germline ends. The CDR3 runs to 11 residues. CDR3 in amino acids: CSVEKGNEQFF. The CDR3 bases are TGCAGCGTTGAGAAGGGGAATGAGCAGTTCTTC.

The chain employs TRBV14 and TRBJ1-6; no firm D call. CDR1 and CDR2 from the germline V gene are SGHDN and FVKESK. The V end was cut by 1 base, the J end by 7 bases, with 17 bases between. The CDR3 length is 17 residues. Here the CDR3 DNA reads TGTGCCAGCAGCCAAGTGGCCCACAGCCTATTCAATTCACCCCTCCACTTT. Protein product: CASSQVAHSLFNSPLHF.

This sequence joins TRBV4-1 and TRBJ1-4; the D is unclear. Germline V gene sequence: CDR1 MGHRA, CDR2 YSYEKL. V lost 4 bases to trimming and J lost 7 bases, with 13 bases between them. The CDR3 length is 14 residues. The CDR3 DNA follows: TGCGCCAGCAGCCGATTGGGCAGCGGTGAAAAACTGTTTTTT. It codes for CASSRLGSGEKLFF.

The gene calls are TRBV9 and TRBJ2-7; possibly TRBD1 for D (8 bases). In germline, CDR1 is SGDLS, CDR2 YYNGEE. This CDR3 has 15 amino acids. Trimming took 4 bases from V and 7 from J, leaving 21 bases between them. CDR3 amino acids: CASSQGGTGSSEQYF. CDR3 sequence (DNA): TGTGCCAGCAGCCAGGGGGGGACAGGCTCTTCGGAGCAGTACTTC. Filled out from reference TRBV9 and TRBJ2-7, the complete variable domain reads DSGVTQTPKHLITATGQRVTLRCSPRSGDLSVYWYQQSLDQGLQFLIQYYNGEERAKGNILERFSAQQFPDLHSELNLSSLELGDSALYFCASSQGGTGSSEQYFGPGTRLTVT.

The CDR3 nucleotides are TGTGCCAGCTCAGCCCCCGTGACAGATGAAAAACTGTTTTTT. It specifies CASSAPVTDEKLFF. The chain carries TRBV18 and TRBJ1-4; D might be TRBD1 (5 bases). V was clipped by 5 bases and J by 6 bases, with 13 bases between them. The germline V gene encodes CDR1 KGHSH and CDR2 LQKENI. The CDR3 sequence is 14 residues long.

Here the CDR3 DNA reads TGTGCCAGCACATCCGGGGTGGGCAGTACTTACTACGAGCAGTACTTC. Translation: CASTSGVGSTYYEQYF. V is TRBV2 and J is TRBJ2-7; D is possibly TRBD2 (5 bases). The CDR3 totals 16 residues. V was cut by 7 bases and J by 3 bases, with 22 bases left in between. From germline, CDR1 is SNHLY and CDR2 FYNNEI.

J is TRBJ1-6 and V is TRBV14; TRBD1 matches at 9 bases. V shed 6 bases, J shed 7 bases, and the junction held 7 bases outside the gene matches. This CDR3 is built from 15 residues. CDR1 and CDR2 from the germline V gene are SGHDN and FVKESK. In nucleotides, the CDR3 is TGTGCCAGCAGGAAGGGACAGGGACCCAATTCACCCCTCCACTTT. Its protein product is CASRKGQGPNSPLHF.